Reported below is one TCR beta chain. The antigen is undetermined. This sample is part of a study of CD4 T cells in relation to SARS-CoV-2 and coronaviruses. Turning to the study itself: PBMCs were cultured with antigen for 10 days before TCR beta sequencing. Negative control cultures got HIV-1 Nef peptides or no peptide.

Only in-frame clones appear in the TCRdb table, and some are missing; sequencing was by immunoSEQ multiplex PCR. The data hold some 26,000 clones, with 70% to 80% observed a single time. The J segment lost 5 bases and the V segment lost 4 bases, leaving 10 bases of the junction unmatched. Germline V gene data show CDR1 as SGDLS and CDR2 as YYNGEE. The length of the CDR3 is 16 residues. Before the COVID-19 pandemic, during about 2011-2019, CD4+ T cells were taken from unexposed donors. Isolation of CD4+ T cells took place after around eleven days in culture. Unexposed-donor CD4+ T cells were probed with SARS-CoV-2 S/N and four cold-coronavirus spikes, cells permitting.

This chain connects TRBV9 to TRBJ2-1; 9 bases fit TRBD2. Sequencing input: CD4+ T cells from PBMCs, cultured in vitro. The receptor was isolated from a human donor in good health. CDR3 sequence (DNA): TGTGCCAGCAGCCAAACCCTGCGGGAGGGTAACAATGAGCAGTTCTTC. The encoded protein is CASSQTLREGNNEQFF.